This TCR beta chain stems from a study of blood T cell repertoires in COVID-19. Whole-study context: There were acute and convalescent COVID-19 samples, and they came from the United States, Italy and Spain. PBMCs, B-cell-depleted T cells, or T cells provided the cDNA or gDNA that made up the material.

This CDR3 contains 13 residues. V was pared by 10 bases and J by 6 bases, with 19 bases between. Germline loops: CDR1 MDHEN, CDR2 SYDVKM. Original processing notes: Researchers report that nucleated cell counts were estimated from reference gene primer amplification. Only in-frame clones appear in the TCRdb table, and some are missing; sequencing was by immunoSEQ multiplex PCR. Clone size and the V and J calls come from that table; the DNA yielded D and trimming. The sample contains some 190,000 clones, 75% to 90% of which appear only once. Source material: peripheral blood. This TCR was recovered from a man aged 25-45 years with acute or convalescent COVID-19. The chain has TRBV28 and TRBJ2-7; D not resolved. As DNA, the CDR3 is TGTGCCACCGCGTCCGTCCAAACCTCCGAGCAGTACTTC. This gives the protein CATASVQTSEQYF.